The 18 T cell receptor beta chains below come from one sample, sequenced in a study of blood T cells in healthy people across ages. Then a second PCR, running roughly 7 to 11 cycles, was carried out with a sample-barcoded 5' primer and a J-beta primer mix. MiXCR, applied by TCRdb to the 5' RACE reads, yields one record per CDR3 protein. This table has around 800,000 distinct CDR3 sequences, about 47% appearing once. Sequences were obtained from blood. These receptors originate from a man aged 80 or over in good health.

V and J are TRBV7-2 and TRBJ2-6; 7 bases are a match to TRBD1. The V segment lost 3 bases and the J segment 0 bases; nucleotides outside the gene matches: 11. The V gene's germline CDR1 is SGHTA and CDR2 FQGNSA. The CDR3 sequence is 19 residues long. The CDR3 DNA sequence: TGTGCCAGCAGCTTCCACCGGGACAGAAGCCACTCTGGGGCCAACGTCCTGACTTTC. Its protein product is CASSFHRDRSHSGANVLTF.

The V gene is TRBV20-1, the J gene TRBJ2-3, with 9 nucleotides matching TRBD2. The CDR3 sequence is 15 residues long. Per the germline V gene, CDR1 is DFQATT and CDR2 is SNEGSKA (reference sequence). J lost 1 base, V lost 6 bases, and 8 bases had no gene match. CDR3 in amino acids: CSATKTSGRTDTQYF. The DNA for the CDR3 is TGCAGTGCAACAAAGACTAGCGGCCGCACAGATACGCAGTATTTT.

This clonotype was seen many times. J is TRBJ1-5 and V is TRBV5-1; unclear D gene. CDR1 is SGHRS, CDR2 YFSETQ, per germline. V was cut by 5 bases and J by 4 bases, with 13 bases left in between. The CDR3 has 14 residues. The CDR3 DNA sequence: TGCGCCAGCAGTATTGGCGGTCTAAATCAGCCCCAGCATTTT. Residues: CASSIGGLNQPQHF.

In this sample, this clonotype turned up a few times. The chain couples TRBV10-3 to TRBJ2-7, with D possibly TRBD1 on 6 matching bases. The CDR3 consists of 15 residues. The germline V and J ends were trimmed by 2 bases and 6 bases, with 17 bases remaining between them. Germline values: CDR1 ENHRY, CDR2 SYGVKD. In DNA form, the CDR3 reads TGTGCCATCAGTGAGACACAGGGATCTAGTGGCGAGCAGTACTTC. As protein: CAISETQGSSGEQYF.

This chain joins TRBV7-9 and TRBJ2-1, with D tentatively TRBD2 (5 bases). CDR3 size: 14 residues. Looked up from germline, CDR1 is SEHNR and CDR2 is FQNEAQ (reference sequence). The V end lost 1 base, the J end lost 5 bases, and 9 bases lay between the germline ends. The CDR3 here is CASSLVGENNEQFF. The CDR3 DNA reads TGTGCCAGCAGCTTAGTGGGAGAAAACAATGAGCAGTTCTTC.

With regard to this clonotype: A clone one base away is much larger, so this may be a read error. This chain uses TRBV12-3 or TRBV12-4 with TRBJ2-3; D is undetermined. The length of the CDR3 is 15 residues. Trimming stripped 3 bases from V and 2 bases from J, with 12 bases between. For the CDR3, the DNA is TGTGCCAGCAGTTTGAATGACCACTTCACAGATACGCAGTATTTT. Translated, it gives CASSLNDHFTDTQYF.

V and J are TRBV25-1 and TRBJ2-1; D remains ambiguous. The CDR3 has 13 amino acids. With 6 bases removed from V and 8 bases from J, the gap between germline ends came to 14 bases. Looked up from germline, CDR1 is MGHDK and CDR2 is SYGVNS. CDR3 coding DNA: TGTGCCAGCAGCCAATCTGGGGAATATGAGCAGTTCTTC. This encodes CASSQSGEYEQFF.

This clonotype was found once. The V and J genes are TRBV6-5 and TRBJ1-2, with TRBD1 identical over 7 bases. Germline V CDR1 and CDR2: MNHEY, SVGAGI. J was trimmed by 7 bases and V by 4 bases; bases with no gene match: 12. The CDR3 runs 15 residues. CDR3 coding DNA: TGTGCCAGCAGTTGGGGGGGCCGCAGGGGGACTGGCTACACCTTC. It encodes CASSWGGRRGTGYTF.

This clonotype was seen more than once but under ten times. This chain connects TRBV29-1 to TRBJ1-5; 7 nucleotides align to TRBD1. Germline trimming cut 5 bases from V and 5 bases from J; bases unmatched to any gene: 6. The CDR3 extends over 13 amino acids. Germline V lookup: CDR1 SQVTM, CDR2 ANQGSEA. Here the CDR3 reads CSVSDRSDQPQHF. The CDR3 DNA follows: TGCAGCGTTTCGGACAGGTCGGATCAGCCCCAGCATTTT.

This clonotype appeared a few times. The chain recombines TRBV10-3 with TRBJ1-1; D unresolved. Trimming cost V 6 bases and J 3 bases, with 5 bases left between them. The germline V gene has CDR1 ENHRY and CDR2 SYGVKD. CDR3 length: 11 amino acids. CDR3 nucleotides: TGTGCCATCAGGGTAGACACTGAAGCTTTCTTT. It yields the protein CAIRVDTEAFF.

A word on this clonotype: The junction does not match germline at one end; this may be a read error. The V and J genes are TRBV7-2 and TRBJ2-5; TRBD2 aligns across 12 bases. The CDR3 contains 17 residues. CDR1 is SGHTA, CDR2 FQGNSA, per germline. CDR3 in amino acids: CASSLFWRTSGEETQSF. The CDR3, as DNA: TGTGCCAGCAGCTTGTTTTGGAGGACTAGCGGGGAAGAGACCCAGTCCTTC.

There are a few counts of this clonotype. The chain combines TRBV12-3 or TRBV12-4 with TRBJ2-5; the match to TRBD2 covers 12 bases. CDR3 length equals 16 residues. With V trimmed by 4 bases and J by 7 bases, 10 bases remained unmatched. The CDR3 sequence is CASSSGLAGGAATQYF. CDR3 sequence (DNA): TGTGCCAGCAGTTCGGGACTAGCGGGCGGTGCCGCGACCCAGTACTTC.

The chain uses TRBV28 and TRBJ1-2; D is uncertain. Germline V CDR1 and CDR2: MDHEN, SYDVKM. The germline V and J ends were trimmed by 3 bases and 4 bases, with 9 bases remaining between them. The CDR3 is made up of 13 amino acids. CDR3 in amino acids: CASSFAQLYGYTF. The CDR3 DNA follows: TGTGCCAGCAGTTTCGCGCAGCTCTATGGCTACACCTTC.

This chain links TRBV19 with TRBJ2-7, with no clear D. Germline loops: CDR1 LNHDA, CDR2 SQIVND (reference sequence). V lost 8 bases, J lost 4 bases, and 15 bases lay in between. The CDR3 runs 13 residues. CDR3 amino acids: CASATAYPYEQYF. DNA of the CDR3: TGTGCCAGTGCGACTGCCTACCCTTACGAGCAGTACTTC. Full variable domain (remainder filled in from reference TRBV19 and TRBJ2-7): DGGITQSPKYLFRKEGQNVTLSCEQNLNHDAMYWYRQDPGQGLRLIYYSQIVNDFQKGDIAEGYSVSREKKESFPLTVTSAQKNPTAFYLCASATAYPYEQYFGPGTRLTVT.

The chain joins TRBV4-1 to TRBJ2-7; TRBD2 aligns across 11 bases. The CDR3 has 15 residues. V shed 4 bases, J shed 2 bases, and the junction held 4 bases outside the gene matches. From germline, CDR1 is MGHRA and CDR2 YSYEKL. CDR3 protein: CASSRELAGAYEQYF. Here the CDR3 DNA reads TGCGCCAGCAGCCGGGAACTAGCGGGAGCCTACGAGCAGTACTTC.

This clonotype showed up just a few times. This chain joins TRBV6-5 and TRBJ2-5; D unclear. V was cut by 0 bases and J by 10 bases, with 6 bases left in between. Germline V gene sequence: CDR1 MNHEY, CDR2 SVGAGI. CDR3 size: 11 residues. The CDR3 DNA sequence: TGTGCCAGCAGTTACTCTCAGTTCCAGTACTTC. Translating it yields CASSYSQFQYF.

J is TRBJ2-3 and V is TRBV5-1, with D possibly called TRBD1 or TRBD2 (7 bases each). The CDR3 has 16 residues. Germline CDR1 and CDR2: SGHRS and YFSETQ. V lost 2 bases and J lost 3, with 16 bases in between. DNA for the CDR3: TGCGCCAGCAGCTTCAGGGGGGGAGAGCCGACAGATACGCAGTATTTT. Amino acids: CASSFRGGEPTDTQYF.

This clonotype was found a few times. The genes are TRBV12-3 or TRBV12-4 and TRBJ2-7, with D unresolved. The length of the CDR3 is 12 residues. Trimming removed 6 bases at V and 4 bases at J, with 10 bases between. The CDR3 protein is CASRNQGYEQYF. The CDR3 coding sequence is TGTGCCAGCAGGAACCAAGGGTACGAGCAGTACTTC.